Reported below is one T cell receptor beta chain. Its antigen is undetermined. The CDR3 extends over 16 amino acids. Germline values: CDR1 MNHNS, CDR2 SASEGT. V gave up 2 bases and J gave up 6 bases, with 18 bases separating them. Each of the patients experienced relapse following autologous stem cell transplantation, and their brentuximab vedotin exposure differed. The sample is drawn from a study of PD-1 blockade in classical Hodgkin lymphoma. Across the whole study: Patients had nivolumab dosed at 3 mg/kg, delivered intravenously every 2 weeks. Findings and caveats of the study: Relapsed/refractory patients reportedly had lower baseline diversity than newly diagnosed patients. Patients starting nivolumab less than 1 year after ASCT had lower diversity and were excluded from later analyses. Undefined causes, possibly disease activity or prior therapy, underlie the repertoire differences.

The assay was immunoSEQ multiplex PCR, and TCRdb's table has in-frame clones only and misses some. The sample lists tens of thousands of clones, roughly nine tenths occurring once. The sequencing used peripheral blood mononuclear cells (PBMCs), collected before the second cycle of nivolumab. The clonotype was recovered from a human donor with classical Hodgkin lymphoma. The chain has TRBV6-1 and TRBJ2-3; D is perhaps TRBD1 or TRBD2 (5 bases each). The CDR3 region is CASSEPVARGDDTQYF. Written as DNA, the CDR3 is TGTGCCAGCAGTGAACCGGTAGCGAGGGGAGACGATACGCAGTATTTT.